These 13 T cell receptor beta chains came from one sample sequenced in a study of blood T cell repertoires in COVID-19. TCRdb keeps only in-frame clones here, not all; method: immunoSEQ multiplex PCR. The table includes 200,000 to 250,000 clones, 86% detected once. Specimen: PBMCs or T cells enriched from blood (not recorded which). Receptor source: a woman aged 40 to 50 with acute COVID-19.

The chain links TRBV3-1 (or the pseudogene TRBV3-2) to TRBJ1-2; TRBD1 is a possible D gene (5 bases). CDR1 LGHDT and CDR2 YNNKEL come from the germline V gene (reference sequence). The CDR3 totals 13 residues. V was pared by 1 base and J by 10 bases, with 13 bases between. The CDR3 is CASSQARRGTYTF. The CDR3 nucleotides read TGTGCCAGCAGCCAAGCACGTCGGGGGACCTACACCTTC.

The genes are TRBV7-9 and TRBJ2-3; 8 nucleotides agree with TRBD1. Looked up from germline, CDR1 is SEHNR and CDR2 is FQNEAQ (reference sequence). The CDR3 is 16 amino acids. The V segment lost 6 bases and the J segment 4 bases; nucleotides outside the gene matches: 12. The CDR3 DNA sequence: TGTGCCAGCAGTTTCTTGGACAGGGTGGGCCCAGATACGCAGTATTTT. Encoded protein: CASSFLDRVGPDTQYF. Drawing the rest from reference TRBV7-9 and TRBJ2-3, the complete variable domain is DTGVSQNPRHKITKRGQNVTFRCDPISEHNRLYWYRQTLGQGPEFLTYFQNEAQLEKSRLLSDRFSAERPKGSFSTLEIQRTEQGDSAMYLCASSFLDRVGPDTQYFGPGTRLTVL.

The J gene is TRBJ2-2, the V gene TRBV5-1; D is unclear. Germline values: CDR1 SGHRS, CDR2 YFSETQ. The CDR3 spans 13 residues. V lost 0 bases, J lost 6 bases, and 6 bases lay in between. CDR3 sequence (DNA): TGCGCCAGCAGCTTGGCGGTAGCCGGGGAGCTGTTTTTT. Translation gives CASSLAVAGELFF.

The rearrangement joins TRBV5-3 to TRBJ1-5; tentative D call: TRBD1 (6 bases). TRBV5-3 is sorted into the ORF group, with uncertain function. This CDR3 has 15 residues. The V end lost 4 bases, the J end lost 4 bases, and 15 bases lay between the germline ends. The CDR3 bases are TGTGCCAGAAGCGGTAAACAGGGTAAGAATCAGCCCCAGCATTTT. Residues: CARSGKQGKNQPQHF.

The chain recombines TRBV7-9 with TRBJ1-1; D gene ambiguous. Deletions cut 5 bases from V and 4 bases from J, with 14 bases between. Germline CDR1 reads SEHNR; CDR2 reads FQNEAQ (reference sequence). The CDR3 totals 14 residues. The CDR3 DNA is TGTGCCAGCAGCCCACCCGCGAGGATCACTGAAGCTTTCTTT. It translates to CASSPPARITEAFF.

The rearrangement links TRBV2 to TRBJ1-3; D not certain. Germline V CDR1 and CDR2: SNHLY, FYNNEI. Trimming stripped 5 bases from V and 8 bases from J, with 10 bases between. The CDR3 covers 12 residues. The CDR3 nucleotides read TGTGCCAGCAGTCTCGGTAGTGACACCATATATTTT. Translated: CASSLGSDTIYF.

The chain carries TRBV19 and TRBJ1-5, with 10 bases lining up with TRBD1. V trimming: 4 bases; J trimming: 3 bases; junction bases outside the gene matches: 3. The germline CDR1 and CDR2 sequences are LNHDA and SQIVND (reference sequence). The CDR3 contains 15 residues. In nucleotides, the CDR3 is TGTGCCAGTAGTAGGACAGGGGGGTCCAATCAGCCCCAGCATTTT. Its protein is CASSRTGGSNQPQHF.

The genes are TRBV2 and TRBJ2-2; 15 positions match TRBD2. After removal of 8 bases from V and 4 bases from J, the junction contained 8 bases not matched to a gene. The germline gives CDR1 SNHLY, CDR2 FYNNEI. The CDR3 contains 17 residues. The CDR3 here is CASGRTSGGAGTGELFF. In DNA form, the CDR3 reads TGTGCCAGCGGCCGGACTAGCGGGGGGGCAGGCACCGGGGAGCTGTTTTTT.

This chain's CDR3 is CASNWGRATEAFF. The DNA for the CDR3 is TGTGCCAGCAACTGGGGGCGGGCCACTGAAGCTTTCTTT. The V call is TRBV6-5, the J call TRBJ1-1, with TRBD1 as a possible D gene (6 bases). Germline V gene lookup returns CDR1 MNHEY and CDR2 SVGAGI. CDR3 size: 13 residues. Trimming removed 7 bases at V and 4 bases at J, with 13 bases between.

The V call is TRBV11-1, the J call TRBJ2-7, with D possibly matching TRBD1 (6 bases). Trimming stripped 4 bases from V and 13 bases from J, with 14 bases between. The CDR3 runs 11 residues. From germline, CDR1 is SGHAT and CDR2 FQDESV (reference sequence). The CDR3 nucleotides are TGTGCCAGCAGCTCCGGGACAAAGCCTTACTTC. Translating gives CASSSGTKPYF.

The V gene is TRBV7-6, the J gene TRBJ1-4, with D possibly matching TRBD1 (5 bases). Germline CDR1 and CDR2: SGHVS and FNYEAQ. The CDR3 consists of 17 residues. V was cut by 0 bases and J by 3 bases, with 14 bases left in between. Here the CDR3 reads CASSLAGGTGANEKLFF. The CDR3 nucleotides read TGTGCCAGCAGCTTAGCGGGGGGGACTGGGGCTAATGAAAAACTGTTTTTT.

This chain uses TRBV29-1 with TRBJ1-1; D gene unclear. The CDR3 is 12 residues long. Germline CDR1 SQVTM, CDR2 ANQGSEA. Trimming left V 6 bases short and J 1 base short, with 9 bases between. In DNA, the CDR3 is TGCAGCGTGGATACAGAGAACACTGAAGCTTTCTTT. It translates to CSVDTENTEAFF.

In this sample, this clone turned up many times. The chain has TRBV5-6 and TRBJ1-4, with D hard to call. The CDR3 is made up of 13 amino acids. CDR1 and CDR2 (germline): SGHDT, YYEEEE. Trimming removed 1 base at V and 3 bases at J, with 4 bases between. This chain's CDR3 is CASSLLSNEKLFF. Written as DNA, the CDR3 is TGTGCCAGCAGCTTGTTATCTAATGAAAAACTGTTTTTT.